Presented here are 21 T cell receptor beta chains from one specimen sequenced in a study of cytomegalovirus exposure and HLA in healthy donors. 60 Vbeta and 13 Jbeta primers were used in PCR. Produced via immunoSEQ multiplex PCR; TCRdb's table is partial and in-frame only. In the table there are over 200,000 clones, approximately 82% of which are singletons. Sequencing was carried out using PBMCs. These receptors were obtained from a male donor in good health and CMV-seronegative.

The CDR3 spells CASSRGRLATYEQYF. The CDR3 region has the DNA TGTGCCAGCAGCCGTGGTAGGCTAGCGACGTACGAGCAGTACTTC. This chain links TRBV4-2 with TRBJ2-7; tentative D call: TRBD2 (6 bases). CDR1 and CDR2 (germline): LGHNA, YNFKEQ. The CDR3 runs to 15 residues. The ends were cut back, 4 bases at V and 4 bases at J, with 17 bases in the middle.

The chain employs TRBV15 and TRBJ1-4; 10 bases are a match to TRBD1. V dropped 3 bases and J dropped 5; count of bases not matched to a gene: 6. The CDR3 contains 16 residues. Germline CDR1 reads LNHNV; CDR2 reads YYDKDF (reference sequence). The chain's CDR3 is CATSRLTGQGNEKLFF. CDR3 nucleotide sequence: TGTGCCACCAGCAGGCTTACGGGACAGGGGAATGAAAAACTGTTTTTT.

This clone was counted only a few times. V and J are TRBV29-1 and TRBJ1-1; tentatively, D is TRBD1 (6 bases). The CDR3 contains 11 residues. Trimming took off 5 bases at V and 5 bases at J, with 9 bases between the two ends. CDR1 and CDR2 (germline): SQVTM, ANQGSEA. The CDR3 loop is CSVYTGTEAFF. The CDR3 DNA is TGCAGCGTTTATACAGGGACTGAAGCTTTCTTT.

The V and J genes are TRBV9 and TRBJ2-7; TRBD1 matches at 10 bases. Trimming removed 0 bases from V and 5 bases from J; junction bases left unmatched: 5. Looked up from germline, CDR1 is SGDLS and CDR2 is YYNGEE. There are 15 residues in the CDR3. The CDR3 DNA sequence: TGTGCCAGCAGCGTAGATGGACAGGGGGGCCACGAGCAGTACTTC. Protein product: CASSVDGQGGHEQYF.

This sequence joins TRBV25-1 and TRBJ2-7; TRBD2 aligns across 12 bases. Germline values: CDR1 MGHDK, CDR2 SYGVNS. This CDR3 comprises 15 residues. Trimming cost V 4 bases and J 3 bases; bases outside gene matches: 4. CDR3 nucleotide sequence: TGTGCCAGCAGTGGGCAACTAGCGGGAGGCTACGAGCAGTACTTC. Its protein product is CASSGQLAGGYEQYF.

This clone was detected only a few times. The chain links TRBV6-5 to TRBJ2-7, with 7 bases matching TRBD2. The CDR3 is 14 residues long. Germline CDR1 is MNHEY and CDR2 is SVGAGI. V lost 6 bases, J lost 2 bases, and 7 bases stayed unmatched. CDR3 protein: CASRITGRTYEQYF. The CDR3 nucleotides are TGTGCCAGCAGGATTACCGGGAGGACCTACGAGCAGTACTTC.

The genes are TRBV29-1 and TRBJ2-4; 9 positions agree with TRBD1. The CDR3 runs 15 residues. J lost 1 base, V lost 6 bases, and 7 bases had no gene match. Germline CDR1 and CDR2: SQVTM and ANQGSEA. In DNA, the CDR3 is TGCAGCGTGCTACGACAGGGGGGGGCCAAAAACATTCAGTACTTC. Translation gives CSVLRQGGAKNIQYF.

Concerning this clone: A read error may produce the germline difference seen at one junction end. The chain uses TRBV27 and TRBJ1-1; D is uncertain. This CDR3 has 13 amino acids. In germline, CDR1 is MNHEY, CDR2 SMNVEV (reference sequence). The CDR3 DNA reads TGTGCCAGCAGTCGGTCAAACCCCGATGTCTTGATCTTT. It codes for CASSRSNPDVLIF.

This clone showed up just a few times. V gene TRBV15 combines with J gene TRBJ1-1; TRBD1 agrees at 9 bases. V shed 1 base, J shed 8 bases, and the junction held 8 bases outside the gene matches. The CDR3 runs 15 residues. Germline-derived CDR1 and CDR2 are LNHNV and YYDKDF (reference sequence). CDR3 sequence: CATSRASGTGLEAFF. The CDR3 DNA reads as TGTGCCACCAGCAGAGCCTCCGGGACAGGGCTCGAAGCTTTCTTT.

This clone showed up just a few times. The J gene is TRBJ1-5, the V gene TRBV4-1, with 8 bases that match TRBD1. Per the germline V gene, CDR1 is MGHRA and CDR2 is YSYEKL. The CDR3 runs to 15 residues. With 0 bases clipped from V and 9 bases from J, the junction kept 7 bases outside the gene matches. CDR3 coding DNA: TGCGCCAGCAGCCAAGAAAGTACAGGGGGACGGCCCCAGCATTTT. It translates to CASSQESTGGRPQHF.

The J gene is TRBJ2-7, the V gene TRBV28; 7 bases line up with TRBD1. Germline CDR1 reads MDHEN; CDR2 reads SYDVKM. V shed 7 bases and J 0 bases; nucleotides not matched to a gene: 6. CDR3 size: 14 residues. CDR3 residues: CASKGQISSYEQYF. The DNA of the CDR3 is TGTGCCAGCAAGGGACAGATAAGCTCCTACGAGCAGTACTTC.

This rearrangement joins TRBV25-1 to TRBJ1-1; 7 bases align to TRBD1. The junction had 5 bases not matched to a gene; V was cut back by 9 bases and J by 7 bases. This CDR3 is built from 11 residues. Germline CDR1 is MGHDK and CDR2 is SYGVNS. In DNA form, the CDR3 reads TGTGCCAGTATAGGGACAGTTGAAGCTTTCTTT. As protein: CASIGTVEAFF.

CDR3 protein: CASSDGDRGYEQYF. The CDR3 DNA reads as TGTGCCAGCAGTGACGGGGACAGGGGCTACGAGCAGTACTTC. The chain joins TRBV2 to TRBJ2-7; TRBD1 matches 10 bases. Germline loops: CDR1 SNHLY, CDR2 FYNNEI. CDR3 length: 14 amino acids. J lost 3 bases, V lost 3 bases, and 2 bases had no gene match.

The chain couples TRBV5-5 to TRBJ2-7; the match to TRBD1 covers 7 bases. J lost 2 bases, V lost 6 bases, and 11 bases had no gene match. The germline gives CDR1 SGHKS, CDR2 YYEKEE (reference sequence). The CDR3 spans 15 residues. The CDR3 spells CASTVEGQRPYEQYF. The CDR3 nucleotides are TGTGCCAGCACCGTCGAGGGACAGAGACCCTACGAGCAGTACTTC.

V is TRBV2 and J is TRBJ2-1, with 10 positions matching TRBD2. The V gene end was trimmed by 6 bases and the J gene end by 3 bases; junction bases not matched to a gene: 5. Looked up from germline, CDR1 is SNHLY and CDR2 is FYNNEI. CDR3 length: 15 residues. The DNA of the CDR3 is TGTGCCAGCAGCCCTACTAGCGGGATCTACAATGAGCAGTTCTTC. It encodes CASSPTSGIYNEQFF. The full variable domain, completed using reference TRBV2 and TRBJ2-1, is EPEVTQTPSHQVTQMGQEVILRCVPISNHLYFYWYRQILGQKVEFLVSFYNNEISEKSEIFDDQFSVERPDGSNFTLKIRSTKLEDSAMYFCASSPTSGIYNEQFFGPGTRLTVL.

This clone was observed a few times. The chain combines TRBV4-2 with TRBJ1-1, with D unresolved. Per the germline V gene, CDR1 is LGHNA and CDR2 is YNFKEQ. The CDR3 sequence is 15 residues long. V was pared by 0 bases and J by 0 bases, with 8 bases between. The CDR3 loop reads CASSQDYEVNTEAFF. Written as DNA, the CDR3 is TGTGCCAGCAGCCAAGATTATGAGGTGAACACTGAAGCTTTCTTT.

The gene calls are TRBV5-1 and TRBJ2-5; possibly TRBD2 for D (5 bases). Trimming took off 1 base at V and 4 bases at J, with 14 bases between the two ends. Germline lookup yields CDR1 SGHRS and CDR2 YFSETQ. The CDR3 length is 15 residues. CDR3 nucleotides: TGCGCCAGCAGCTTGTTTCATCCCGGAGGAGAGACCCAGTACTTC. It specifies CASSLFHPGGETQYF.

The CDR3 loop reads CASREWETQYF. In DNA, the CDR3 is TGCGCCAGCCGGGAATGGGAGACCCAGTACTTC. This chain links TRBV10-2 with TRBJ2-5; D perhaps matches TRBD2 (5 bases). There are 11 residues in the CDR3. Trimming cost V 8 bases and J 5 bases, with 9 bases left between them. Germline V CDR1 and CDR2: WSHSY, SAAADI.

V is TRBV5-4 and J is TRBJ2-5; the match to TRBD2 covers 14 bases. This CDR3 has 17 residues. Trimming at V came to 4 bases and at J to 5 bases, leaving 10 bases not matched to a gene. The germline gives CDR1 SGHNT, CDR2 YYREEE (reference sequence). CDR3 sequence reads: CASSRGLAGVVGETQYF. Here the CDR3 DNA reads TGTGCCAGCAGCCGGGGACTAGCGGGAGTGGTTGGGGAGACCCAGTACTTC.

This chain connects TRBV19 to TRBJ2-5; TRBD1 matches 8 bases. The CDR3 consists of 16 residues. V gave up 5 bases and J gave up 1 base; unmatched junction bases: 9. Germline CDR1 LNHDA, CDR2 SQIVND (reference sequence). CDR3 DNA: TGTGCCAGTAGTGGCCGAGGCGGACAGGGCCAAGAGACCCAGTACTTC. Its protein product is CASSGRGGQGQETQYF.

The chain combines TRBV9 with TRBJ2-5; D is undetermined. Trimming took off 0 bases at V and 5 bases at J, with 5 bases between the two ends. Germline V gives CDR1 SGDLS, CDR2 YYNGEE. CDR3 length: 12 amino acids. CDR3 nucleotide sequence: TGTGCCAGCAGCGTAGTCGGGGAGACCCAGTACTTC. Residues: CASSVVGETQYF.